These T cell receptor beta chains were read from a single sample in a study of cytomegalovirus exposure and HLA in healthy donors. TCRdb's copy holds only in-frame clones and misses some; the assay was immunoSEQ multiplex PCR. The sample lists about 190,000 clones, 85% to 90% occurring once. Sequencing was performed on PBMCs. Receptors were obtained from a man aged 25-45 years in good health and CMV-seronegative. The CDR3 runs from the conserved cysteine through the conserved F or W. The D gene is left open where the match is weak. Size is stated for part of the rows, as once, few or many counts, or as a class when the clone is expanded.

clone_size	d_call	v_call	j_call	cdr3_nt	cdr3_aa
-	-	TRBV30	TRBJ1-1	TGTGCCTGGAGTCGCAGGGGCTTGAACACTGAAGCTTTCTTT	CAWSRRGLNTEAFF
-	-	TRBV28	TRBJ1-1	TGTGCCAGCAGTCCACCCGGGACACAGAACACTGAAGCTTTCTTT	CASSPPGTQNTEAFF
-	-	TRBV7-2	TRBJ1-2	TGTGCCATCTCGAGGGGGGGCTTTGGCTACACCTTC	CAISRGGFGYTF
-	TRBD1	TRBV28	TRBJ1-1	TGTGCCAGCAGTTTGGGCAGGGGGCAAGCTTTCTTT	CASSLGRGQAFF
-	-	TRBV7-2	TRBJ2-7	TGTGCCAGCAGCTACCTCCACGAGCAGTACTTC	CASSYLHEQYF
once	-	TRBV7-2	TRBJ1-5	TGTGCCAGCAGCCACACAGGAAATCAGCCCCAGCATTTT	CASSHTGNQPQHF
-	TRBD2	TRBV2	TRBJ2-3	TGTGCCAGCAGGCGACTAGCGGGCAACACAGATACGCAGTATTTT	CASRRLAGNTDTQYF
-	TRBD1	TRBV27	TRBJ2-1	TGTGCCAGCAGTTTAATGGGACAGGGTATGTTCTTC	CASSLMGQGMFF
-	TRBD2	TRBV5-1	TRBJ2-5	TGCGCCAGCAGCTTGGGTATTTCGGGACTAGCGGGAGTGGGGCAAGAGACCCAGTACTTC	CASSLGISGLAGVGQETQYF
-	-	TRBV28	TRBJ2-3	TGTGCCAGCAGACCTAGAGCCCGAGCAGGGACAGATACGCAGTATTTT	CASRPRARAGTDTQYF
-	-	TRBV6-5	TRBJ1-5	TGTGCCAGCAGTCCACAGGGAGGGTATCAGCCCCAGCATTTT	CASSPQGGYQPQHF
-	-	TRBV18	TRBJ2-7	TGTGCCAGCTCACCGGCGGGGCCCCTCTACGAGCAGTACTTC	CASSPAGPLYEQYF
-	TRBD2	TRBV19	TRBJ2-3	TGTGCCAGTAGACCTAGCGGGGTCACAGATACGCAGTATTTT	CASRPSGVTDTQYF
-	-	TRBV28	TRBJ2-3	TGTGCCAGCAGTTTACTCACAGATACGCAGTATTTT	CASSLLTDTQYF
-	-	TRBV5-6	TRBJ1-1	TGTGCCAGCAGCTCGGGAGTCTCTGAAGCTTTCTTT	CASSSGVSEAFF
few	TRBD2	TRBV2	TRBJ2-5	TGTGCCAGCAGGGTCCAACTAGCGGGAGAATTGGAGACCCAGTACTTC	CASRVQLAGELETQYF
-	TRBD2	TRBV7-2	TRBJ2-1	TGTGCCAGCATCGCAAGGGCTAGCGGGGGGTTCAATGAGCAGTTCTTC	CASIARASGGFNEQFF
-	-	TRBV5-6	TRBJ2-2	TGTGCCAGCAGCTTTGGTAGCGGGGAGCTGTTTTTT	CASSFGSGELFF